The sequence of this TCR beta chain was determined in a study of tumor and adjacent non-tumor tissue in lung cancer. Study as a whole: Samples averaged approximately 4.2 million productive TCRbeta reads each.

Concerning this clonotype: No antigen is known for it. Its ends do not fully match the called genes, so a read error is possible.

TCRbeta libraries were built with three rounds of nested PCR, modified from ARM-PCR. TCRdb itself ran the multiplex PCR reads through MiXCR, one entry per CDR3 protein. The data show 81,000 or so distinct CDR3 sequences, 75% to 90% seen once. RNA was extracted from bulk tissue without any cell sorting. Study-level findings and limits: Patients with more diverse tumor TCRs had worse survival. Normal lung showed higher cumulative top 100 clone frequency than tumor.

This CDR3 is built from 18 residues. Per the germline V gene, CDR1 is DFQATT and CDR2 is SNEGSKA (reference sequence). This clonotype originated in a woman in her 50s with non-small cell lung cancer. This sequence joins TRBV20-1 and TRBJ2-1; TRBD2 matches 14 bases. Specimen: lung tumor tissue. The CDR3 protein is CSPRKTHGLAGGYNEQFF. The CDR3 nucleotides read TGCAGTCCTAGAAAAACTCACGGACTAGCGGGAGGCTACAATGAGCAGTTCTTC.